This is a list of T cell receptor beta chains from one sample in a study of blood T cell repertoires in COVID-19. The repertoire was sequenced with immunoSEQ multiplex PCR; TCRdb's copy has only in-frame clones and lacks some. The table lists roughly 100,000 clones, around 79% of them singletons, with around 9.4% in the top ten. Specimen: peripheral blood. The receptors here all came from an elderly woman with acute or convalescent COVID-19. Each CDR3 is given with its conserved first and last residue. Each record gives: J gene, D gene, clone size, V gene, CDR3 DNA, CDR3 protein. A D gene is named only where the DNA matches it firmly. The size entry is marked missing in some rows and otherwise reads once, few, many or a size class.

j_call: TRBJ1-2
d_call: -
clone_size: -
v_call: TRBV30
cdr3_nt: TGTGCCTGGTCCCTTTATCCCTATGGCTACACCTTC
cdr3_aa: CAWSLYPYGYTF

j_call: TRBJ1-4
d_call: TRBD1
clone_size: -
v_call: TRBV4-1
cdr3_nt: TGCGCCAGCAGCCAGCCGGGACAGGTCAATGAAAAACTGTTTTTT
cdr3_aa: CASSQPGQVNEKLFF

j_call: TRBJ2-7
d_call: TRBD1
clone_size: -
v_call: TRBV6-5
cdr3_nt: TGTGCCAGCAGCTCCTCCGGGACAGGGTACTACGAGCAGTACTTC
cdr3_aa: CASSSSGTGYYEQYF

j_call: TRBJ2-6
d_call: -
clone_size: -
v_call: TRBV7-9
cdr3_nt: TGTGCCAGCAGGCCTCCCCGGGACATTTCCTCCCCAGCCAACGTCCTGACTTTC
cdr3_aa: CASRPPRDISSPANVLTF

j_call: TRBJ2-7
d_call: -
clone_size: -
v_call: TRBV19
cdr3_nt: TGTGCCAGTACCCCAAGGGGGCAGGAGGGGTCCTACGAGCAGTACTTC
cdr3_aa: CASTPRGQEGSYEQYF

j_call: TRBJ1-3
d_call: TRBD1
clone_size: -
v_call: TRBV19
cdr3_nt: TGTGCCAGTAGCTACAGGGGGCTCGGAAACACCATATATTTT
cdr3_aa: CASSYRGLGNTIYF

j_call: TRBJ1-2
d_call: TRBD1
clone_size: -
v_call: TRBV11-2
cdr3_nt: TGTGCCAGCAGCCCGGGACAGGGTGACTATGGCTACACCTTC
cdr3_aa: CASSPGQGDYGYTF

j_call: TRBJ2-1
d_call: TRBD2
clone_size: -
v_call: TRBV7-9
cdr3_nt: TGTGCCAGCAGCTCCCGGACTAGCGGGAGCCGGGAGCAGTTCTTC
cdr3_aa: CASSSRTSGSREQFF

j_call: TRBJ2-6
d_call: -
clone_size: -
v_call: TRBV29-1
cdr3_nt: TGCAGCGTCGCAGGGTCCGGGGCCAACGTCCTGACTTTC
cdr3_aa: CSVAGSGANVLTF

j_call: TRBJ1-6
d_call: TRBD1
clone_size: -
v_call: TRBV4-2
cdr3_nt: TGTGCCAGCAGCCGGGGGACAGGTTCAACCAATTCACCCCTCCACTTT
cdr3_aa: CASSRGTGSTNSPLHF

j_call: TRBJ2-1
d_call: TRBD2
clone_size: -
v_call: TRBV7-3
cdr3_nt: TGTGCCAGCAGCCCAGTTGGACTAGCGGGGGGCAACAATGAGCAGTTCTTC
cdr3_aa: CASSPVGLAGGNNEQFF

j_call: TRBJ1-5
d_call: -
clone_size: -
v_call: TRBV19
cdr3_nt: TGTGCCAGTAGTATTTATCAGGGCAATCAGCCCCAGCATTTT
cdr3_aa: CASSIYQGNQPQHF

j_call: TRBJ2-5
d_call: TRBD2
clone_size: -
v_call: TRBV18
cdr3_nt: TGTGCCAGCTCTCCGCCTAGCGGGAGCGGTGAGACCCAGTACTTC
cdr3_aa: CASSPPSGSGETQYF

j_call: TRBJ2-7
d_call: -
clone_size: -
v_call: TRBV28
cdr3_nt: TGTGCCAGCAGTTTAGGGGGCTCAGGGACCTACGAGCAGTACTTC
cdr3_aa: CASSLGGSGTYEQYF

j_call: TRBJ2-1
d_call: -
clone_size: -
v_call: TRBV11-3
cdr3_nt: TGTGCCAGCAGCCTGGGCGGTGGAGGGTCCTACAATGAGCAGTTCTTC
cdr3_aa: CASSLGGGGSYNEQFF

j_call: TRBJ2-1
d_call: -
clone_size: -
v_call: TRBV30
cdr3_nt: TGTGCCTGGGATACTAGCTCCTACAATGAGCAGTTCTTC
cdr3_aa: CAWDTSSYNEQFF

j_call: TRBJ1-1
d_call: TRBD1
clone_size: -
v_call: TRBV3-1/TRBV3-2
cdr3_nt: TGTGCCAGCAAAGGGGACAGGGTAACTGAAGCTTTCTTT
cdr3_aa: CASKGDRVTEAFF

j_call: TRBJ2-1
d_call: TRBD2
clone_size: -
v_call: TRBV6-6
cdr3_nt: TGTGCCAGCAGTCTAGGGTCCTTAGCGGGGGGCTGGGATGAGCAGTTCTTC
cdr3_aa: CASSLGSLAGGWDEQFF

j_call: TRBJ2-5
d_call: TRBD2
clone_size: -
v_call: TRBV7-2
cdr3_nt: TGTGCCAGCAGCTTGGGTAGCGGGGCCCTCCAAGAGACCCAGTACTTC
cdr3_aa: CASSLGSGALQETQYF

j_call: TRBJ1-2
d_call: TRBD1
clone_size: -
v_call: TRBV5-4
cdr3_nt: TGTGCCAGCAGCAGTACCGGGACAGGATCTGGCTACACCTTC
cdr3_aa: CASSSTGTGSGYTF

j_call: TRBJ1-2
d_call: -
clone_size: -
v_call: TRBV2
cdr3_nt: TGTGCCAGCAGTCCTTCTGGAGCACCTAACTATGGCTACACCTTC
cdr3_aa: CASSPSGAPNYGYTF

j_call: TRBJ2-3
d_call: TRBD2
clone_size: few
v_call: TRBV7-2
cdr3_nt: TGTGCCAGCAGCTTAAAACTAGCGGGAGGAGGACATACGCAGTATTTT
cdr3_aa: CASSLKLAGGGHTQYF

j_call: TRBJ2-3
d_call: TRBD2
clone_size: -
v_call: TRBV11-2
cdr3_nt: TGTGCCAGCAGCAAACTAGCGGGGGGGACCACAGATACGCAGTATTTT
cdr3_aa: CASSKLAGGTTDTQYF

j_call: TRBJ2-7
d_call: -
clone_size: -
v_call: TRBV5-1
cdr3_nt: TGCGCCAGCAGCTTGCTCCAGGGGAGAGACTACGAGCAGTACTTC
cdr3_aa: CASSLLQGRDYEQYF

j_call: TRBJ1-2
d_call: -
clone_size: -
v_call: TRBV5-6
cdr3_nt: TGTGCCAGCAGCTACACGACAAGCGGCTACACCTTC
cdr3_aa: CASSYTTSGYTF

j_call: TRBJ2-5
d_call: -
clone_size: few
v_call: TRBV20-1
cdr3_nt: TGCAGTGCTCCCTTTGAGACCCAGTACTTC
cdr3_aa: CSAPFETQYF

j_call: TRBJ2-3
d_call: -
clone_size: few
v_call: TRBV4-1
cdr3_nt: TGCGCCAGCAGCCAAGAGAGTAGTCCCAGCACAGATACGCAGTATTTT
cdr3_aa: CASSQESSPSTDTQYF

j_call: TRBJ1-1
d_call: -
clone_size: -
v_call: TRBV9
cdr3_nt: TGTGCCAGCAGCCAGACCCAGGTGTACACTGAAGCTTTCTTT
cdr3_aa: CASSQTQVYTEAFF

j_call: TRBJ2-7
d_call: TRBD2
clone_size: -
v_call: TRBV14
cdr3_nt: TGTGCCAGCAGCCTTCTGGGGACTAGCGGGGTCTACGAGCAGTACTTC
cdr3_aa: CASSLLGTSGVYEQYF

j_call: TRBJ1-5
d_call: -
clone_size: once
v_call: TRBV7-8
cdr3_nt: TGTGCCAGCAGCTTAAGGGAGACGGCGCTTCAGCCCCAGCATTTT
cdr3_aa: CASSLRETALQPQHF

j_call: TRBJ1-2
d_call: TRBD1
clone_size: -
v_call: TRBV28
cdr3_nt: TGTGCCAGCAGTTTACCCGGACAGGGATCGTCCCGCTACACCTTC
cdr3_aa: CASSLPGQGSSRYTF

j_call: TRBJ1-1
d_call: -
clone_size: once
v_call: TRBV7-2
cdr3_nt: TGTGCCAGCAGCTTAGCGCATGGGCAGGACACTGAAGCTTTCTTT
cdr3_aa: CASSLAHGQDTEAFF

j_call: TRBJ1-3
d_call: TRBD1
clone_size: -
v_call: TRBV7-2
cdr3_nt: TGTGCCAGCAGCCGCGACAGGGGGCCTGGAAACACCATATATTTT
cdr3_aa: CASSRDRGPGNTIYF

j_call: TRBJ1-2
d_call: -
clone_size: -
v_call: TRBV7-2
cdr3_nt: TGTGCCAGCAGCCCTGGGGGGGCTTCCTTATATGGCTACACCTTC
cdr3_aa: CASSPGGASLYGYTF

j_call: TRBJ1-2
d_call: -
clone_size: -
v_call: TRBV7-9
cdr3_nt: TGTGCCAGCAGCCCCCCACAGGGTGGCTATGGCTACACCTTC
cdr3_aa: CASSPPQGGYGYTF

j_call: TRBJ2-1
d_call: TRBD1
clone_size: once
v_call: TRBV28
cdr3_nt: TGTGTCAGCAGTTTAGGCGGGACAGGGGCCCTCAATGAGCAGTTCTTC
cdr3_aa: CVSSLGGTGALNEQFF

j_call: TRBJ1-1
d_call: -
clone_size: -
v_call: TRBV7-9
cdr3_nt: TGTGCCAGCAGCCGAGGACAGTCGAACACTGAAGCTTTCTTT
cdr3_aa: CASSRGQSNTEAFF

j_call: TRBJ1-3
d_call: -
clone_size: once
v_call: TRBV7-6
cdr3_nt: TGTGCCAGCAGCCGTACCCGGCCCCAGGCCTCTGGAAACACCATATATTTT
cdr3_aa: CASSRTRPQASGNTIYF

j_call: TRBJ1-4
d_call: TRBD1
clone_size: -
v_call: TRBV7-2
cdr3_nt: TGTGCCAGCAGCTCAGGACAGGGGGTTGAAAAACTGTTTTTT
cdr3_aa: CASSSGQGVEKLFF

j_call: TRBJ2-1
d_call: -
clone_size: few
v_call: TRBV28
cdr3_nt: TGTGCCAGCACGGGGGAACTCCCCTACAATGAGCAGTTCTTC
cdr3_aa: CASTGELPYNEQFF

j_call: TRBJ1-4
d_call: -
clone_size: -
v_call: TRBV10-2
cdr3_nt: TGCGCCAGCAGTGAGTCATACTACAGGCCATATAATGAAAAACTGTTTTTT
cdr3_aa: CASSESYYRPYNEKLFF